Listed below are T cell receptor beta chains from one sample, sequenced in a study of technical replicates of blood from a few donors. Some clones are missing from TCRdb's copy, which holds only in-frame ones; the method was immunoSEQ multiplex PCR. The sample consists of over 30,000 clones, approximately 94% of them appearing once. Sequencing used PBMCs. The receptors shown here come from a human donor in good health. Some clones in this sample may be carry-over from other donors' samples. The CDR3 runs from the conserved cysteine through the conserved F or W. Each record gives: J gene, CDR3 length, V gene, CDR3 protein.

TRBJ1-4 13 TRBV27 CASSPNFREKLFF
TRBJ1-5 14 TRBV6-1 CASSGAGGNQPQHF
TRBJ2-1 15 TRBV2 CASSEAGPPRGEQFF
TRBJ1-6 12 TRBV12-5 CASGLDGSPLHF
TRBJ1-1 17 TRBV4-3 CASSPLNKQQPNTEAFF
TRBJ2-1 18 TRBV7-2 CASSFALMRGAGRNEQFF
TRBJ2-7 14 TRBV30 CAWDEGASSYEQYF
TRBJ1-2 15 TRBV14 CASSQPDRPNYGYTF
TRBJ2-7 15 TRBV5-1 CASSLGWGTSLEQYF
TRBJ1-1 14 TRBV11-3 CASSLGQGSTEAFF
TRBJ2-2 17 TRBV21-1 CASSSEIGTGGTGELFF
TRBJ1-2 17 TRBV5-5 CASRIQEPDPRGVGYTF
TRBJ2-3 20 TRBV7-5 CVRSFPGGHRGVLSTDTQYF
TRBJ2-7 15 TRBV4-3 CASSQVEGEPYEQYF
TRBJ1-2 13 TRBV27 CASSETELYGYTF
TRBJ1-1 12 TRBV6-5 CASSSGFAEAFF
TRBJ2-2 15 TRBV4-3 CASSQYSGSAGELFF
TRBJ2-1 15 TRBV4-1 CASSQGEQSYNEQFF
TRBJ2-1 17 TRBV7-8 CASSPSTSGGAWGEQFF
TRBJ2-1 12 TRBV7-2 CASSFSGNEQFF
TRBJ1-1 12 TRBV16 CASSQSWQEAFF
TRBJ1-6 15 TRBV7-9 CASSSDRDVFSPLHF
TRBJ2-3 17 TRBV5-1 CASSFKEGQVSTDTQYF
TRBJ1-2 13 TRBV6-5 CASSYSGSYGYTF
TRBJ2-3 14 TRBV29-1 CSVFVAGVTDTQYF
TRBJ2-5 14 TRBV5-6 CASSREVSSETQYF